The clone carrying this T cell receptor beta chain was observed a handful of times. This entry comes from a study of blood T cell repertoires in COVID-19. Study overall: Samples taken during acute and convalescent COVID-19 were collected in the United States, Italy and Spain.

TCRdb keeps only in-frame clones here, not all; method: immunoSEQ multiplex PCR. The profile shows a few hundred thousand clones, about 82% of them singletons. The CDR3 extends over 15 amino acids. V shed 6 bases, J shed 3 bases, and the junction held 9 bases outside the gene matches. Per germline, CDR1 WSHSY and CDR2 SAAADI. The receptor was derived from an elderly woman with acute or convalescent COVID-19. Specimen: peripheral blood. The chain combines TRBV10-2 with TRBJ2-5; TRBD1 aligns across 8 bases. Here the CDR3 reads CASRAQGAVEETQYF. CDR3 nucleotides: TGCGCCAGCAGAGCGCAGGGGGCCGTGGAAGAGACCCAGTACTTC.